A single sample is the source of the 3 T cell receptor beta chains below, sequenced in a study of Ad26.COV2.S vaccination and SARS-CoV-2 variants. Stated treatment: 15 to 20 received Ad26.COV2.S at low or high dose, single or two shots; about 5 received placebo; per-sample allocation not given. Day 63 following the first vaccine or placebo injection was when the samples were taken. Sequencing used immunoSEQ multiplex PCR; TCRdb keeps in-frame clones, though not all of them. The sample comprises hundreds of thousands of clones, around 92% of which are singletons, and approximately 1.7% rests with the top ten. Here the sequenced sample was peripheral blood, taken in a trial of Ad26.COV2.S vaccine versus placebo. The receptors shown here come from a person aged 18-65 years who received the Ad26.COV2.S COVID-19 vaccine or a placebo.

The chain links TRBV24-1 to TRBJ2-1; D is unresolved. CDR1 KGHDR and CDR2 SFDVKD come from the germline V gene. Trimming took 4 bases from V and 4 from J, leaving 7 bases between them. CDR3 length equals 13 residues. The CDR3 sequence is CATSEAGYNEQFF. In nucleotides, the CDR3 is TGTGCCACCAGTGAAGCCGGGTACAATGAGCAGTTCTTC.

This chain uses TRBV5-1 with TRBJ2-7; weak D call: TRBD2 (7 bases). The CDR3 contains 15 residues. CDR1 and CDR2 from the germline V gene are SGHRS and YFSETQ. V lost 0 bases, J lost 0 bases, and 10 bases lay in between. This CDR3 reads CASSLAGGRSYEQYF. CDR3 nucleotides: TGCGCCAGCAGCTTGGCGGGGGGCCGCTCCTACGAGCAGTACTTC.

The J gene is TRBJ1-1, the V gene TRBV6-5; 7 bases align to TRBD1. The CDR3 loop spans 14 amino acids. In germline, CDR1 is MNHEY, CDR2 SVGAGI. Trimming took 6 bases from V and 3 from J; bases not matched to a gene: 7. The CDR3 sequence is CASRQGTRDTEAFF. The CDR3 region has the DNA TGTGCCAGCAGACAGGGGACGCGGGACACTGAAGCTTTCTTT.